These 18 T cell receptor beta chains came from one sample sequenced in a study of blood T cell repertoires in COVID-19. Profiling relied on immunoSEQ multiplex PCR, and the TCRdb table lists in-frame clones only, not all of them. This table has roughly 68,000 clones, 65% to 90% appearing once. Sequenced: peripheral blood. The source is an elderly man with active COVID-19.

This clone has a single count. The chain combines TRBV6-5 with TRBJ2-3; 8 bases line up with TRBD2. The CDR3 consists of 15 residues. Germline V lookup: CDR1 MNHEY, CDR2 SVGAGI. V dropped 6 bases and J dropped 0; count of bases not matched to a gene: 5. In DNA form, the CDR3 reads TGTGCCAGCAGCCTCCAGCGGGGGAGCACAGATACGCAGTATTTT. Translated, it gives CASSLQRGSTDTQYF.

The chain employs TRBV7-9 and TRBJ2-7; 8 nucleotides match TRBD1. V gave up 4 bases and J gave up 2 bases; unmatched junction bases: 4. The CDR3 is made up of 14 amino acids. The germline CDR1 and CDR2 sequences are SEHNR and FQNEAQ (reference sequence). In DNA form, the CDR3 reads TGTGCCAGCAGCTGGGGACAGGCCGCCTACGAGCAGTACTTC. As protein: CASSWGQAAYEQYF.

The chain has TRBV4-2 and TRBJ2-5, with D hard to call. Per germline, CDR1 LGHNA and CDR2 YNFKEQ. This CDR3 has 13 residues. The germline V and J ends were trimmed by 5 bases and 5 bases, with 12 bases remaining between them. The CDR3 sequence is CASSGPGLETQYF. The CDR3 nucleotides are TGTGCCAGCAGCGGGCCCGGATTGGAGACCCAGTACTTC.

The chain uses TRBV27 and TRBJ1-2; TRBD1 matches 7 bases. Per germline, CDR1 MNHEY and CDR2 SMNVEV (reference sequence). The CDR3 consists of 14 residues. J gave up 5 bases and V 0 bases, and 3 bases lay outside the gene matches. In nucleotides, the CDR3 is TGTGCCAGCAGTTTATCTGGGACAGTTTATGGCTACACCTTC. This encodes CASSLSGTVYGYTF.

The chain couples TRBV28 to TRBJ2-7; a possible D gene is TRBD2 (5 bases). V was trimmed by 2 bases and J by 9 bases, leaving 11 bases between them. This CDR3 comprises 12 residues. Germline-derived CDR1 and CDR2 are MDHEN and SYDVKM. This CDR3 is CASSLQEGGQYF. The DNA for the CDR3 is TGTGCCAGCAGTTTACAAGAGGGTGGGCAGTACTTC.

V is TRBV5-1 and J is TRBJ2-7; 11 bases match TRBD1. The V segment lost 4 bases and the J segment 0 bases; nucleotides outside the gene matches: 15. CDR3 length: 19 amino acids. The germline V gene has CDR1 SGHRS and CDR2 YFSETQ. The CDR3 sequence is CASSPIRGSGTGGSYEQYF. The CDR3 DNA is TGCGCCAGCAGCCCAATTCGGGGGAGCGGGACAGGGGGCTCCTACGAGCAGTACTTC. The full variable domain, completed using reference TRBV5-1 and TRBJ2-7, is KAGVTQTPRYLIKTRGQQVTLSCSPISGHRSVSWYQQTPGQGLQFLFEYFSETQRNKGNFPGRFSGRQFSNSRSEMNVSTLELGDSALYLCASSPIRGSGTGGSYEQYFGPGTRLTVT.

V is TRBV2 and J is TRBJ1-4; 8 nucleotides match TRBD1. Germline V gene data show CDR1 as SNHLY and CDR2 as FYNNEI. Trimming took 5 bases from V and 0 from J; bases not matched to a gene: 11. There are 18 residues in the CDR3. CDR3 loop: CASSRDRHRAPTNEKLFF. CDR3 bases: TGTGCCAGCAGTCGGGACAGGCACCGAGCCCCAACTAATGAAAAACTGTTTTTT. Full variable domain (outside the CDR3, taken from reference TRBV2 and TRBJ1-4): EPEVTQTPSHQVTQMGQEVILRCVPISNHLYFYWYRQILGQKVEFLVSFYNNEISEKSEIFDDQFSVERPDGSNFTLKIRSTKLEDSAMYFCASSRDRHRAPTNEKLFFGSGTQLSVL.

The CDR3 nucleotides read TGTGCCACCAGTGATTCCGGGACAGGGGTTATGGAGCAGTTCTTC. Amino acids: CATSDSGTGVMEQFF. J is TRBJ2-1 and V is TRBV24-1; TRBD1 agrees at 10 bases. Germline V gives CDR1 KGHDR, CDR2 SFDVKD. Trimming at V came to 2 bases and at J to 10 bases, leaving 7 bases not matched to a gene. CDR3 length: 15 residues.

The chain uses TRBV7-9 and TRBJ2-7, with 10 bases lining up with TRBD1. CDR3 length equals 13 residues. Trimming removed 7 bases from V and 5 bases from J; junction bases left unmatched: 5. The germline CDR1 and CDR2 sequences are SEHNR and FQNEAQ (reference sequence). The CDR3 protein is CASTKGQGHEQYF. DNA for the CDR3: TGTGCCAGCACCAAGGGACAGGGGCACGAGCAGTACTTC.

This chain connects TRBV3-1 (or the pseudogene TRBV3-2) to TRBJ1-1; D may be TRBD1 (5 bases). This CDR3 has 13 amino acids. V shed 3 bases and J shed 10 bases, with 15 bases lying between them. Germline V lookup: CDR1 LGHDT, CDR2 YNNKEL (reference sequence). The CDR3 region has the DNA TGTGCCAGCAGCCACCGGGAGACTGGGGGAGCTTTCTTT. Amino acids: CASSHRETGGAFF.

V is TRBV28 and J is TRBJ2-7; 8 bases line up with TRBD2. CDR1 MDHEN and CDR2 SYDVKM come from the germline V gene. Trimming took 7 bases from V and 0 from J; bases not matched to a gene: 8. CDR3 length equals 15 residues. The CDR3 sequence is CASKRGGTISYEQYF. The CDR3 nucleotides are TGTGCCAGCAAACGGGGGGGGACTATCTCCTACGAGCAGTACTTC.

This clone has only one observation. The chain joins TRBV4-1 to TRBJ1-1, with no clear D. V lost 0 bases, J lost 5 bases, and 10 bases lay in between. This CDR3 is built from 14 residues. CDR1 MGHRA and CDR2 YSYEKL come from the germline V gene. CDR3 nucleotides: TGCGCCAGCAGCCAAGATAGAGGAGGGACTGAAGCTTTCTTT. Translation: CASSQDRGGTEAFF.

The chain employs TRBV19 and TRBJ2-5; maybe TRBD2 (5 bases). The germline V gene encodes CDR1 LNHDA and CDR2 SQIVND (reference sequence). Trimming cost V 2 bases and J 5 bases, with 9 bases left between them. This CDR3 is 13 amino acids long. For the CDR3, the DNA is TGTGCCAGTAGTATAAATCGGGGTGAGACCCAGTACTTC. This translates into CASSINRGETQYF.

The CDR3 here is CASSGRLDQPQHF. CDR3 in DNA: TGTGCCAGCAGCGGAAGACTCGATCAGCCCCAGCATTTT. The V call is TRBV7-8, the J call TRBJ1-5; D unresolved. Germline V lookup: CDR1 SGHVS, CDR2 FQNEAQ. The CDR3 runs to 13 residues. Trimming pared 5 bases from V and 5 bases from J, leaving 10 bases between. Full variable domain (remainder filled in from reference TRBV7-8 and TRBJ1-5): GAGVSQSPRYKVAKRGQDVALRCDPISGHVSLFWYQQALGQGPEFLTYFQNEAQLDKSGLPSDRFFAERPEGSVSTLKIQRTQQEDSAVYLCASSGRLDQPQHFGDGTRLSIL.

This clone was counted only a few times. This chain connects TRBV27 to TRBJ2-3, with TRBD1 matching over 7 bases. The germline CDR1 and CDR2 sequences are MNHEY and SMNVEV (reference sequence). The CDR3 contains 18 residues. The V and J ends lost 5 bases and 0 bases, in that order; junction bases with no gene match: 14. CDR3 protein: CASSTLGQYERSTDTQYF. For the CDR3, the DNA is TGTGCCAGCAGTACCCTGGGACAGTACGAAAGGAGCACAGATACGCAGTATTTT.

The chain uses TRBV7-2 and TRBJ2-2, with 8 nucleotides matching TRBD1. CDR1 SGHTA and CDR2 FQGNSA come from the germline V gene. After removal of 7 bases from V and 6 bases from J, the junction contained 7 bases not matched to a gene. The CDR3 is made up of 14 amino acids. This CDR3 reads CASTFGQGAGELFF. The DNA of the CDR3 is TGTGCCAGCACCTTTGGACAGGGCGCCGGGGAGCTGTTTTTT.

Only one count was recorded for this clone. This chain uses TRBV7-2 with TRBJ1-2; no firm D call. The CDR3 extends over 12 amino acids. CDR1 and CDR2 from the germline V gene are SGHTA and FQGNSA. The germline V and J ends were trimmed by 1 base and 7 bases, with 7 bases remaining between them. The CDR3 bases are TGTGCCAGCAGCTTAGTGCGGGTTGGCTACACCTTC. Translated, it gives CASSLVRVGYTF.

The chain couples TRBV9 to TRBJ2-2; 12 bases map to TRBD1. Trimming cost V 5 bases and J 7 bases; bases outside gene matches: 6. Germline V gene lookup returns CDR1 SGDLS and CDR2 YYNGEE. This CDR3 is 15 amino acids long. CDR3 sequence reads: CASRPGQGAVGELFF. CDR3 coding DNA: TGTGCCAGCAGACCGGGACAGGGGGCAGTCGGGGAGCTGTTTTTT.